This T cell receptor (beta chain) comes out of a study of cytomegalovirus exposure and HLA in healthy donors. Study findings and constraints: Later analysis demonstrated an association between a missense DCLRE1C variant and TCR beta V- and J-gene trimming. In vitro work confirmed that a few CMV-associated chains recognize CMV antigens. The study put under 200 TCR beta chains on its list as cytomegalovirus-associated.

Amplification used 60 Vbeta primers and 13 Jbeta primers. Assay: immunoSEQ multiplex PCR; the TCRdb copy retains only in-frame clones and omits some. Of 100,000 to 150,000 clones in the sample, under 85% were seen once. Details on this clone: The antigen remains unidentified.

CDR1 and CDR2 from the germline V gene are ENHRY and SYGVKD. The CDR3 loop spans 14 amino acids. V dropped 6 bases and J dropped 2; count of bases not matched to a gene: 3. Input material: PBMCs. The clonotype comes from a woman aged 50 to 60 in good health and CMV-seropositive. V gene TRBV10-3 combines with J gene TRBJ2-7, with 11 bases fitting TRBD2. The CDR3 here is CAIRGLAAPYEQYF. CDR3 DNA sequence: TGTGCCATCAGGGGACTAGCGGCACCCTACGAGCAGTACTTC.